This T cell receptor beta chain was observed in a study of blood T cell repertoires in COVID-19. Sequencing was performed with immunoSEQ multiplex PCR; in TCRdb, only in-frame clones are kept and a portion is missing. The sample has 55,000 to 75,000 clones, around 77% seen once. Seattle patients were enrolled during active infection and followed longitudinally. This receptor was obtained from a woman aged 65 to 85 with COVID-19, enrolled during active disease. The sequenced sample was peripheral blood.

The CDR3 coding sequence is TGTGCCAGCACCTCAGGGCGAAAACTGTTTTTT. It encodes CASTSGRKLFF. The J gene is TRBJ1-4, the V gene TRBV2; maybe TRBD1 (5 bases). Trimming shortened V by 7 bases and J by 10 bases, and 10 bases separated the two germline ends. The CDR3 length is 11 residues. Germline V gene data show CDR1 as SNHLY and CDR2 as FYNNEI.